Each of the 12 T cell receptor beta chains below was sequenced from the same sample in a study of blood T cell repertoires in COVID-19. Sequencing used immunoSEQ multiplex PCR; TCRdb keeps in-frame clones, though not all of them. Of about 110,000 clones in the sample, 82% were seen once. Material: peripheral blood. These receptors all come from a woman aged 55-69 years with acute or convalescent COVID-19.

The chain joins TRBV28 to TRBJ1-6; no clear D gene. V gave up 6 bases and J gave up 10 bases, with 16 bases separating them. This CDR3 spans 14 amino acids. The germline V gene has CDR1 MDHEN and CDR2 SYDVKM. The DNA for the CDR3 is TGTGCCAGCAGCCTGACCGGGATTGACTCACCCCTCCACTTT. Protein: CASSLTGIDSPLHF.

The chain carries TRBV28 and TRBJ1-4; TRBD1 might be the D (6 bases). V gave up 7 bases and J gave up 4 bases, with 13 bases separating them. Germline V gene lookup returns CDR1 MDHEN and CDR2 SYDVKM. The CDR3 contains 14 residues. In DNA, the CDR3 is TGTGCCAGCATCCGGACAGATGATAATGAAAAACTGTTTTTT. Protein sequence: CASIRTDDNEKLFF.

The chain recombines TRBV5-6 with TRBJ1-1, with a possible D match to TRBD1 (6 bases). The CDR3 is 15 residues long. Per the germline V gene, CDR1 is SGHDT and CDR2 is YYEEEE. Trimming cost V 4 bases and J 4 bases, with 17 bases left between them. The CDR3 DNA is TGTGCCAGCAGCCCGCCCGGGGGGCGGCTCACTGAAGCTTTCTTT. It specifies CASSPPGGRLTEAFF. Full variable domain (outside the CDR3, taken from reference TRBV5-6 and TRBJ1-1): DAGVTQSPTHLIKTRGQQVTLRCSPKSGHDTVSWYQQALGQGPQFIFQYYEEEERQRGNFPDRFSGHQFPNYSSELNVNALLLGDSALYLCASSPPGGRLTEAFFGQGTRLTVV.

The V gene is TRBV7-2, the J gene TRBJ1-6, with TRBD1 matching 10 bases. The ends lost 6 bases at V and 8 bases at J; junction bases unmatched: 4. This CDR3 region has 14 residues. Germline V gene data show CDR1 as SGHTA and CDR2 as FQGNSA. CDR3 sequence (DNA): TGTGCCAGCAGACGGGACAGGGGCGATTCACCCCTCCACTTT. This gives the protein CASRRDRGDSPLHF.

The DNA for the CDR3 is TGTGCCAGCAGTAATCCCGGAGCGTCATACAATCAGCCCCAGCATTTT. Encoded protein: CASSNPGASYNQPQHF. V usage is TRBV11-2 and J usage is TRBJ1-5; D unclear. Per the germline V gene, CDR1 is SGHAT and CDR2 is FQNNGV. The CDR3 sequence is 16 residues long. The V end lost 6 bases, the J end lost 3 bases, and 18 bases lay between the germline ends.

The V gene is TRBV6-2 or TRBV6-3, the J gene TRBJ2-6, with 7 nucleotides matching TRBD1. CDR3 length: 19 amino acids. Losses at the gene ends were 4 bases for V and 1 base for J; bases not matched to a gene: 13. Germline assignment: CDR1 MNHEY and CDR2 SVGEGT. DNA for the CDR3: TGTGCCAGCAGTTCGGTCGATCGACAGGGAAAATCTGGGGCCAACGTCCTGACTTTC. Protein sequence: CASSSVDRQGKSGANVLTF.

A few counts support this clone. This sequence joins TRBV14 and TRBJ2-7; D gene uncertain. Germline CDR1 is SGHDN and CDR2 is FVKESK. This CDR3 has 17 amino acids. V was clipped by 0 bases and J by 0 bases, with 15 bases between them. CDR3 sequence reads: CASSQDGGKFFSYEQYF. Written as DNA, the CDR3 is TGTGCCAGCAGCCAAGATGGTGGCAAGTTTTTCTCCTACGAGCAGTACTTC.

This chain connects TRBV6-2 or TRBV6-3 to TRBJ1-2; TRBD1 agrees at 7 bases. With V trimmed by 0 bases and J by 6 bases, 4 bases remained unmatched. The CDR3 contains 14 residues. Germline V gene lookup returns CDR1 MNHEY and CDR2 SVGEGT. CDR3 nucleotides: TGTGCCAGCAGTTACTCGAGGCAGGGGGATGGCTACACCTTC. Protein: CASSYSRQGDGYTF.

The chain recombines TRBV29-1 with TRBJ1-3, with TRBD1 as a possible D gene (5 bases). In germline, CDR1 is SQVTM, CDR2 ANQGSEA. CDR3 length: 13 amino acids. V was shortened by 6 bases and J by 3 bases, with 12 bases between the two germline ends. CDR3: CSVTQGGGNTIYF. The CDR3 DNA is TGCAGCGTAACGCAGGGAGGTGGAAACACCATATATTTT.

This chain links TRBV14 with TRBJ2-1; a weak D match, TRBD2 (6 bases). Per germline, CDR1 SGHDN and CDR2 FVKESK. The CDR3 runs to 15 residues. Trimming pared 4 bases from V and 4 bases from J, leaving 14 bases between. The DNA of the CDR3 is TGTGCCAGCAGCCGGGGAGGTGGCCGGTACAATGAGCAGTTCTTC. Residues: CASSRGGGRYNEQFF.

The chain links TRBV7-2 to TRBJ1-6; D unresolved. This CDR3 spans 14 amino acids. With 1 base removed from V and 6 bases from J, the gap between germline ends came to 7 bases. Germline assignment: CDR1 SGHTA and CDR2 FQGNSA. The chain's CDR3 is CASSLVGSNSPLHF. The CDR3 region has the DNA TGTGCCAGCAGCTTAGTCGGTAGTAATTCACCCCTCCACTTT.

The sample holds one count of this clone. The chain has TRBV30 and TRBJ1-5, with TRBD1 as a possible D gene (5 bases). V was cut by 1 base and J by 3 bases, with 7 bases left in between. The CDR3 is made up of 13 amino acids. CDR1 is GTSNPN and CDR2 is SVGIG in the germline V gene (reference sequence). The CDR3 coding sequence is TGTGCCTGGAGTGCAGGGTTCAATCAGCCCCAGCATTTT. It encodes CAWSAGFNQPQHF.